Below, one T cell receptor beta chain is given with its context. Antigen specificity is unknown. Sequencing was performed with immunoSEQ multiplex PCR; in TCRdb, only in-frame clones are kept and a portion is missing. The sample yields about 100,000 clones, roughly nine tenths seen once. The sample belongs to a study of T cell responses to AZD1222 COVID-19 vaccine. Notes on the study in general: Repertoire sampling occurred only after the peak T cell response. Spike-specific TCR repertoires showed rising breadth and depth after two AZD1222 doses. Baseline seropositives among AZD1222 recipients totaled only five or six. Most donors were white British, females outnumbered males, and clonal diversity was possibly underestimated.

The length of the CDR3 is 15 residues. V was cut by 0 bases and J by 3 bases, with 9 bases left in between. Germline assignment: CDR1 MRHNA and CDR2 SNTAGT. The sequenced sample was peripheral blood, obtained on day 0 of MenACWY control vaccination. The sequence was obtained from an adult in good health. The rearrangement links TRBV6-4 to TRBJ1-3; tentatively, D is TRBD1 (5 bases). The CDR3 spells CASSDSRDGGNTIYF. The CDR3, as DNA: TGTGCCAGCAGTGACTCTAGGGACGGTGGAAACACCATATATTTT.